The clone carrying this T cell receptor beta chain has more than one count but fewer than ten. Its antigen is unidentified. This entry comes from a study of T cell repertoires in cytomegalovirus infection. For the study at large: Selected CMV epitopes included recently identified HLA-C-restricted ones as well as well-studied HLA-B-restricted ones.

The germline gives CDR1 SQVTM, CDR2 ANQGSEA. With 5 bases removed from V and 0 bases from J, the gap between germline ends came to 13 bases. This CDR3 has 14 amino acids. The study's findings and limits: Carriers of CMV plus the relevant HLA were identified by cumulative public TCR beta family frequency. Ex vivo responses were dominated by HLA-C-restricted CMV-specific TCR beta clonotypes.

TCRdb reprocessed the reads via MiXCR and lists one record per CDR3 protein. The data show about a million distinct CDR3 sequences, with approximately 30% seen just once and about an eighth held by the top ten. The gene calls are TRBV29-1 and TRBJ1-2; D possibly corresponds to TRBD1 (5 bases). The sequenced sample was cultured CD8+ T cells from PBMCs, obtained from culture after CMV antigen stimulation. The receptor was derived from a human donor in good health (CMV status not recorded). Some clones in this sample may be carry-over from other donors' samples. In DNA, the CDR3 is TGCAGCGTTCCCGGGGGGAATACTAACTATGGCTACACCTTC. This sequence encodes CSVPGGNTNYGYTF.